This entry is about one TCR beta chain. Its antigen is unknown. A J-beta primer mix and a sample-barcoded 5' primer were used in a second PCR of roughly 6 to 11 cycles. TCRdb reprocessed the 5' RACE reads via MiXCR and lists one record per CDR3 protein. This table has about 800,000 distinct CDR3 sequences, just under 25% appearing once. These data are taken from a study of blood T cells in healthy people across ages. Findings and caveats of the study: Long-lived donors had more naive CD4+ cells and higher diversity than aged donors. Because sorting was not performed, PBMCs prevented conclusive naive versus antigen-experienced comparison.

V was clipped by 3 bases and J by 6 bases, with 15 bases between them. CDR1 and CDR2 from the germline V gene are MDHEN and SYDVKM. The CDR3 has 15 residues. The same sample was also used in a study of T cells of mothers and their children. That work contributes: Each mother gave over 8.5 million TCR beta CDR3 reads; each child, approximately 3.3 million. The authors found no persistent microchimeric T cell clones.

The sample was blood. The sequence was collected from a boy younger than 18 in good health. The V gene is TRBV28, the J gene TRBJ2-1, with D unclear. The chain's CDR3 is CASSFRSSHSNEQFF. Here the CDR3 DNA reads TGTGCCAGCAGTTTTCGGTCTAGTCACAGCAATGAGCAGTTCTTC.